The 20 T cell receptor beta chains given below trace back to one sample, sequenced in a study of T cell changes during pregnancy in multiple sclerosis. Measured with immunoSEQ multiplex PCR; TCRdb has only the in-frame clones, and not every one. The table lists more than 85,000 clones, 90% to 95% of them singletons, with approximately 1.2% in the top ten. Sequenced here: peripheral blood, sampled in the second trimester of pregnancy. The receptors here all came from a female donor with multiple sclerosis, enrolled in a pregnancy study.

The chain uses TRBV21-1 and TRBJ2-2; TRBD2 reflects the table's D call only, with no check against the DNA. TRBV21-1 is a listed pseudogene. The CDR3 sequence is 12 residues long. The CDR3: CASPIRVGELFF. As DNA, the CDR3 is TGTGCCAGCCCTATTCGGGTCGGGGAGCTGTTTTTT.

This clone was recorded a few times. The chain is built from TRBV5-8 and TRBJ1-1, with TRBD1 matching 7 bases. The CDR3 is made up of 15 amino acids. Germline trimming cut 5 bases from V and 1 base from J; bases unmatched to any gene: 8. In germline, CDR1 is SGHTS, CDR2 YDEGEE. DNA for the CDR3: TGTGCCAGCAGACCAACGACAGGGTGGAACACTGAAGCTTTCTTT. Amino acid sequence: CASRPTTGWNTEAFF.

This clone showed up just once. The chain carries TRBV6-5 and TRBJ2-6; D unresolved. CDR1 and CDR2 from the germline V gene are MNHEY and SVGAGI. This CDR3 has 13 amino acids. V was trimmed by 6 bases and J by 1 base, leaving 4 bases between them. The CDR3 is CASSQSGANVLTF. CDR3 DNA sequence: TGTGCCAGCAGCCAATCTGGGGCCAACGTCCTGACTTTC.

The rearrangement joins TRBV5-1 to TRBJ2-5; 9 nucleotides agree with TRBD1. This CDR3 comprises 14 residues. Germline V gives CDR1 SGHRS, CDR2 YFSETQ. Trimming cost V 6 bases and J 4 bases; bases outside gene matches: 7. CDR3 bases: TGCGCCAGCATGGTAACAGGGGGCACAGAGACCCAGTACTTC. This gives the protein CASMVTGGTETQYF. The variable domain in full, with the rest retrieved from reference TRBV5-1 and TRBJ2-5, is KAGVTQTPRYLIKTRGQQVTLSCSPISGHRSVSWYQQTPGQGLQFLFEYFSETQRNKGNFPGRFSGRQFSNSRSEMNVSTLELGDSALYLCASMVTGGTETQYFGPGTRLLVL.

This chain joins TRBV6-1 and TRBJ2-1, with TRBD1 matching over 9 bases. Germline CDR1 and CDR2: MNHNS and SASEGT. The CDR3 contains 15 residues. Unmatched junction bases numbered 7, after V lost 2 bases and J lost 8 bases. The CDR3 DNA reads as TGTGCCAGCAGTGAATCCGGGACAGGGAAACATGAGCAGTTCTTC. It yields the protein CASSESGTGKHEQFF.

The chain's CDR3 is CASSWGDRVWSPLHF. CDR3 DNA sequence: TGTGCCAGCAGCTGGGGGGACAGGGTATGGTCACCCCTCCACTTT. V gene TRBV5-6 combines with J gene TRBJ1-6, with 9 bases aligning to TRBD1. V lost 3 bases and J lost 10; bases outside the gene matches: 8. The CDR3 consists of 15 residues. Germline-derived CDR1 and CDR2 are SGHDT and YYEEEE.

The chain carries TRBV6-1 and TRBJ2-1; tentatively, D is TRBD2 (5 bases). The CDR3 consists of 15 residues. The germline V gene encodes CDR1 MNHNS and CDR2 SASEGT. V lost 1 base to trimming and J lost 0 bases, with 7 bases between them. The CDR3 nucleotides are TGTGCCAGCAGTGAAGATGGAGGCTCCTACAATGAGCAGTTCTTC. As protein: CASSEDGGSYNEQFF.

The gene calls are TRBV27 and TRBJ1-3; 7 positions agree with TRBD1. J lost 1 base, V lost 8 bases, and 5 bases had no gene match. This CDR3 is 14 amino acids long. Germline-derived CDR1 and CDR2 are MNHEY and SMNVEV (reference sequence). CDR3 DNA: TGTGCCAGCGCCCAGGGGGTATCTGGAAACACCATATATTTT. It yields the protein CASAQGVSGNTIYF.

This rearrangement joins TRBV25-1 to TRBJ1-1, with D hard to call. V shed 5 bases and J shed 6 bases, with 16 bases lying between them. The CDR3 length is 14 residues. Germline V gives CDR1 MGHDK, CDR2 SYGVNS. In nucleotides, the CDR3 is TGTGCCAGCAGTCGGACGGGGTTAGCTGCTGAAGCTTTCTTT. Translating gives CASSRTGLAAEAFF.

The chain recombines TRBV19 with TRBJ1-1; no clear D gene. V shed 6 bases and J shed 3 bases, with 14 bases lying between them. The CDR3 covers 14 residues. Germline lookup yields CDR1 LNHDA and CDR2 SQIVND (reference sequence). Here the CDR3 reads CASRPGLRYTEAFF. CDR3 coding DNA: TGTGCCAGTAGGCCAGGCCTCCGCTACACTGAAGCTTTCTTT.

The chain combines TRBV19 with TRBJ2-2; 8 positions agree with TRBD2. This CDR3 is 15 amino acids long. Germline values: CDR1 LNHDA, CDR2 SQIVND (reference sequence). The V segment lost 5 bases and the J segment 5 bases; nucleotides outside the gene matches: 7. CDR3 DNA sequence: TGTGCCAGTAGTCGCCTATCGGGGGGGACCGGGGAGCTGTTTTTT. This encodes CASSRLSGGTGELFF.

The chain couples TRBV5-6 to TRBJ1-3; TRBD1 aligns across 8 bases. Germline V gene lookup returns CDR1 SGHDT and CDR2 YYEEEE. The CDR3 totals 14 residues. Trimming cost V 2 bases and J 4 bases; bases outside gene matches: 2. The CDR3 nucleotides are TGTGCCAGCAGCTTCGGACAGGGAGGAAACACCATATATTTT. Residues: CASSFGQGGNTIYF.

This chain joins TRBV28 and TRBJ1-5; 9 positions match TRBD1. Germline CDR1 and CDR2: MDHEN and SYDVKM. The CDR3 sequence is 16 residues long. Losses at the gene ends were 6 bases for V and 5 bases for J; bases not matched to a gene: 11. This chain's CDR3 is CASSPADRGIHQPQHF. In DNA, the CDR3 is TGTGCCAGCAGCCCGGCCGACAGGGGGATCCATCAGCCCCAGCATTTT.

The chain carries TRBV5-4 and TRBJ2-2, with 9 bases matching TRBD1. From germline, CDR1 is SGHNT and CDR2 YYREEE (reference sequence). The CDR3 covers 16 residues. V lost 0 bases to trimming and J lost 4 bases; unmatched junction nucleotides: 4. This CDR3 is CASSLDGQGITGELFF. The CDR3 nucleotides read TGTGCCAGCAGCTTGGACGGACAGGGGATCACCGGGGAGCTGTTTTTT.

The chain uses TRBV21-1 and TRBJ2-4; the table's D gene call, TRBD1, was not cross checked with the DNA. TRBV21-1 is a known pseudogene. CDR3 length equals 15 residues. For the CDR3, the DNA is TGTGCCAGCAGCAAGGGGGCATGGGTCAAAAACATTCAGTACTTC. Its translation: CASSKGAWVKNIQYF.

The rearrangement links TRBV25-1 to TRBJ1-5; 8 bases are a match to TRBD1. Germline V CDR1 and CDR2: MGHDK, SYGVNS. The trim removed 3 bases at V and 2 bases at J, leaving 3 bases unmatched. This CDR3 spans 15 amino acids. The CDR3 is CASSEQGAGNQPQHF. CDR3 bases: TGTGCCAGCAGTGAGCAGGGGGCAGGCAATCAGCCCCAGCATTTT.

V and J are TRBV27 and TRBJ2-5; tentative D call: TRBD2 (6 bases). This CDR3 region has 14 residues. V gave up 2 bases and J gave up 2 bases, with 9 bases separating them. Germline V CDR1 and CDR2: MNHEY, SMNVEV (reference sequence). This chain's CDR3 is CASSLRGFQETQYF. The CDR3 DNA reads TGTGCCAGCAGTTTACGGGGGTTTCAAGAGACCCAGTACTTC.

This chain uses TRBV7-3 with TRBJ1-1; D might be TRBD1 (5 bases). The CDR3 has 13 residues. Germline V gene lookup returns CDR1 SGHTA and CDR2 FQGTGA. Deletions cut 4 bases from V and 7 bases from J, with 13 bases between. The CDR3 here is CASSSDPGGEAFF. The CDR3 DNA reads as TGTGCCAGCAGCTCCGACCCCGGGGGTGAAGCTTTCTTT. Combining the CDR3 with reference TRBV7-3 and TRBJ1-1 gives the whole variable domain GAGVSQTPSNKVTEKGKYVELRCDPISGHTALYWYRQSLGQGPEFLIYFQGTGAADDSGLPNDRFFAVRPEGSVSTLKIQRTERGDSAVYLCASSSDPGGEAFFGQGTRLTVV.

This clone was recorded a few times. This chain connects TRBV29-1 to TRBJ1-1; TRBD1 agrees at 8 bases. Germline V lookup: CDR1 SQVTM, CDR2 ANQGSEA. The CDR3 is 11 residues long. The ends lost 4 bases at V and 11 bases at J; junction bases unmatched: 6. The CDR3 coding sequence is TGCAGCGTTGCGATCCGGGACAGGGCTTTCTTT. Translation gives CSVAIRDRAFF.

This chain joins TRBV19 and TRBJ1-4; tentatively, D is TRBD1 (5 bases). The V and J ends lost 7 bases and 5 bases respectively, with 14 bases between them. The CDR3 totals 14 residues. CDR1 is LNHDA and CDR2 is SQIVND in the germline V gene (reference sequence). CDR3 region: CASKENGQNEKLFF. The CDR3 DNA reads TGTGCCAGTAAAGAAAACGGACAAAATGAAAAACTGTTTTTT.